Listed here are 17 T cell receptor beta chains from one sample, sequenced in a study of T-cell memory formation after mild COVID-19. Each CDR3 protein gets one entry after TCRdb re-called the 5' RACE reads with MiXCR. The data contain 350,000 to 500,000 distinct CDR3 sequences, less than 25% of them singletons. Sequencing was carried out using PBMCs or a T cell subset sorted from them (not recorded which). Receptor source: an adult woman who had mild COVID-19 (a few samples of this study predate the infection). Cell type and time point are not known.

This clonotype has a handful of counts. The rearrangement uses TRBV5-1 and TRBJ2-5; D possibly corresponds to TRBD2 (6 bases). V dropped 1 base and J dropped 3 bases, with 13 bases sitting between them. The CDR3 has 15 residues. Germline assignment: CDR1 SGHRS and CDR2 YFSETQ. CDR3 residues: CASSLNTLAKETQYF. In DNA, the CDR3 is TGCGCCAGCAGCTTGAATACGCTAGCGAAAGAGACCCAGTACTTC.

This clonotype was detected a few times. This chain connects TRBV5-1 to TRBJ2-7; 9 bases are a match to TRBD2. Trimming cost V 0 bases and J 3 bases; bases outside gene matches: 4. This CDR3 contains 15 residues. Germline CDR1 is SGHRS and CDR2 is YFSETQ. Written as DNA, the CDR3 is TGCGCCAGCAGCTTGGCAGTAGCGGGGGACTACGAGCAGTACTTC. Translating it yields CASSLAVAGDYEQYF.

The chain has TRBV20-1 and TRBJ2-5; 11 bases line up with TRBD2. The CDR3 is 15 residues long. CDR1 and CDR2 from the germline V gene are DFQATT and SNEGSKA (reference sequence). The ends lost 5 bases at V and 4 bases at J; junction bases unmatched: 9. CDR3 region: CSAPHRGTSGETQYF. The CDR3 region has the DNA TGCAGTGCTCCCCACCGGGGGACTAGCGGAGAGACCCAGTACTTC.

The rearrangement links TRBV4-2 to TRBJ2-1; 8 positions agree with TRBD2. Germline loops: CDR1 LGHNA, CDR2 YNFKEQ. J lost 4 bases, V lost 5 bases, and 16 bases had no gene match. This CDR3 region has 18 residues. Here the CDR3 reads CASSVGGSGAGVYNEQFF. The DNA for the CDR3 is TGTGCCAGCAGCGTAGGGGGGAGTGGAGCGGGAGTATACAATGAGCAGTTCTTC.

The CDR3 reads CAISETGGTVGETQYF. The CDR3 DNA sequence: TGTGCCATCAGTGAGACTGGCGGGACCGTAGGGGAGACCCAGTACTTC. The rearrangement uses TRBV10-3 and TRBJ2-5, with D possibly matching TRBD2 (6 bases). The CDR3 length is 16 residues. V dropped 2 bases and J dropped 5 bases, with 18 bases sitting between them. Per germline, CDR1 ENHRY and CDR2 SYGVKD.

This clonotype has only a few counts. This chain uses TRBV29-1 with TRBJ2-1; 10 bases are shared with TRBD2. With 5 bases clipped from V and 9 bases from J, the junction kept 10 bases outside the gene matches. The CDR3 covers 14 residues. Germline V gene sequence: CDR1 SQVTM, CDR2 ANQGSEA. The CDR3 reads CSVWVSSGGAEQFF. The CDR3 DNA reads TGCAGCGTTTGGGTATCTAGCGGGGGAGCTGAGCAGTTCTTC.

The chain carries TRBV12-3 or TRBV12-4 and TRBJ2-1; the D is unclear. Trimming removed 4 bases from V and 6 bases from J, with 13 bases in between. The CDR3 extends over 14 amino acids. CDR3 in DNA: TGTGCCAGCAGTTCAACCTACACCCGCAATGAGCAGTTCTTC. It is translated as CASSSTYTRNEQFF.

CDR3 protein: CASSNSGGSYNEQFF. DNA of the CDR3: TGCGCCAGCAGTAATAGCGGGGGCTCCTACAATGAGCAGTTCTTC. This chain joins TRBV5-1 and TRBJ2-1, with TRBD2 matching over 9 bases. The CDR3 runs to 15 residues. With 5 bases clipped from V and 0 bases from J, the junction kept 3 bases outside the gene matches. CDR1 is SGHRS and CDR2 is YFSETQ in the germline V gene.

The rearrangement uses TRBV12-3 or TRBV12-4 and TRBJ2-1; 10 positions match TRBD2. With 10 bases clipped from V and 5 bases from J, the junction kept 5 bases outside the gene matches. The CDR3 is 13 residues long. The CDR3 here is CATVAGGHNEQFF. DNA for the CDR3: TGTGCCACCGTAGCGGGGGGCCACAATGAGCAGTTCTTC.

This clonotype was seen more than once but under ten times. This chain connects TRBV4-1 to TRBJ2-5; D is tentatively TRBD1 or TRBD2 (6 bases each). The CDR3 sequence is 13 residues long. Germline V gives CDR1 MGHRA, CDR2 YSYEKL. V dropped 7 bases and J dropped 5 bases, with 14 bases sitting between them. This CDR3 reads CASKEGQGETQYF. In DNA form, the CDR3 reads TGCGCCAGCAAGGAGGGCCAGGGGGAGACCCAGTACTTC.

This clonotype came up a few times. The V gene is TRBV6-5, the J gene TRBJ2-6; D is undetermined. There are 16 residues in the CDR3. CDR1 MNHEY and CDR2 SVGAGI come from the germline V gene. Trimming stripped 0 bases from V and 2 bases from J, with 8 bases between. The CDR3 DNA reads TGTGCCAGCAGTTACTCAGGGTGGCCTGGGGCCAACGTCCTGACTTTC. It translates to CASSYSGWPGANVLTF.

V and J are TRBV29-1 and TRBJ1-3, with D perhaps matching TRBD1 (5 bases). The CDR3 is 12 amino acids. Trimming removed 8 bases at V and 2 bases at J, with 10 bases between. Germline CDR1 is SQVTM and CDR2 is ANQGSEA. The CDR3 spells CSLQGAGNTIYF. CDR3 bases: TGCAGCCTTCAGGGCGCTGGAAACACCATATATTTT.

This clonotype was observed a few times. This chain links TRBV2 with TRBJ2-1; D may be TRBD2 (6 bases). V shed 6 bases and J shed 5 bases, with 26 bases lying between them. The CDR3 runs to 18 residues. Germline-derived CDR1 and CDR2 are SNHLY and FYNNEI. The CDR3: CASRAGPLAIRVDNEQFF. CDR3 in DNA: TGTGCCAGCAGGGCCGGCCCTCTAGCGATCAGGGTGGACAATGAGCAGTTCTTC.

This clonotype was detected a few times. The rearrangement joins TRBV7-9 to TRBJ2-5, with D unresolved. Germline V CDR1 and CDR2: SEHNR, FQNEAQ (reference sequence). With 7 bases removed from V and 5 bases from J, the gap between germline ends came to 14 bases. CDR3 length: 13 residues. As DNA, the CDR3 is TGTGCCAGCACCCTCTCGCCGCAGGAGACCCAGTACTTC. Encoded protein: CASTLSPQETQYF.

The chain carries TRBV11-2 and TRBJ2-1; either TRBD1 or TRBD2 may fit D (5 bases each). V lost 5 bases, J lost 0 bases, and 8 bases lay in between. CDR3 length: 14 residues. Germline V gene lookup returns CDR1 SGHAT and CDR2 FQNNGV. This chain's CDR3 is CASSPGTSYNEQFF. CDR3 coding DNA: TGTGCCAGCAGCCCAGGGACCTCCTACAATGAGCAGTTCTTC.

This chain connects TRBV10-3 to TRBJ2-7, with unresolved D. This CDR3 is built from 15 residues. Germline CDR1 is ENHRY and CDR2 is SYGVKD. Trimming took 0 bases from V and 1 from J, leaving 10 bases between them. Here the CDR3 DNA reads TGTGCCATCAGTGAGTCGACACGGAAATCCTACGAGCAGTACTTC. Protein sequence: CAISESTRKSYEQYF.

The chain uses TRBV3-1 and TRBJ2-3, with 7 bases fitting TRBD1. V lost 4 bases and J lost 4; bases outside the gene matches: 5. This CDR3 contains 14 residues. The germline gives CDR1 LGHDT, CDR2 YNNKEL (reference sequence). The CDR3 here is CASSRLQGSDTQYF. The DNA of the CDR3 is TGTGCCAGCAGCCGACTACAGGGGTCAGATACGCAGTATTTT.